This TCR beta chain appears in the sequencing data of a study of T cells in Graves' hyperthyroidism and ophthalmopathy. Study context: The blood sample was taken at first diagnosis, before treatment began. Study-level results: In the analysis, a 13 V-J model separated ophthalmopathy from stable hyperthyroidism.

Trimming took 6 bases from V and 3 from J, leaving 11 bases between them. Germline lookup yields CDR1 MDHEN and CDR2 SYDVKM. This CDR3 is 13 amino acids long. This clonotype appeared many times. Its antigen is unidentified. RNA transcripts were the template for amplifying TCR beta CDR3 regions. Researchers ran a first-round RT-PCR on the TCR CDR3 using the HTBI primer set. TCRdb processed the multiplex PCR reads anew with MiXCR; each CDR3 protein has one entry. The sample lists 450,000 to 550,000 distinct CDR3 sequences, around 22% occurring once. V gene TRBV28 combines with J gene TRBJ1-1; no clear D. The sequence derives from a woman aged 25 to 39 with Graves' ophthalmopathy. The sample consisted of blood. This chain's CDR3 is CASSLSRDTEAFF. CDR3 sequence (DNA): TGTGCCAGCAGCCTCTCTCGGGACACTGAAGCTTTCTTT. Based on the CDR3 plus reference TRBV28 and TRBJ1-1, the full variable domain is DVKVTQSSRYLVKRTGEKVFLECVQDMDHENMFWYRQDPGLGLRLIYFSYDVKMKEKGDIPEGYSVSREKKERFSLILESASTNQTSMYLCASSLSRDTEAFFGQGTRLTVV.